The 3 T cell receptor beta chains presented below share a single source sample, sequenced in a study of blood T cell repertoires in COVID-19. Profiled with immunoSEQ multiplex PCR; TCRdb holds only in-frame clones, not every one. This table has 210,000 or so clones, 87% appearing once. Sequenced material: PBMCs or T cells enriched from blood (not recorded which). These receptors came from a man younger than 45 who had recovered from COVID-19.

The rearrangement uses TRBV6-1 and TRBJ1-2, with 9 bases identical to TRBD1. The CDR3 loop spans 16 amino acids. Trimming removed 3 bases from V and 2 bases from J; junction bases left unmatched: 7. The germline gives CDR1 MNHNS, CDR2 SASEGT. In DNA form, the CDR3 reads TGTGCCAGCAGTGAGTCTATTGGGACAGGGAACTATGGCTACACCTTC. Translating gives CASSESIGTGNYGYTF.

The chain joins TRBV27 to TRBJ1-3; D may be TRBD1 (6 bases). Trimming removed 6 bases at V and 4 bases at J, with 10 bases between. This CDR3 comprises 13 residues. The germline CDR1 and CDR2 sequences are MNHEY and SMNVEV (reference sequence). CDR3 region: CASSGTTGNTIYF. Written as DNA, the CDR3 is TGTGCCAGCAGCGGGACAACGGGAAACACCATATATTTT.

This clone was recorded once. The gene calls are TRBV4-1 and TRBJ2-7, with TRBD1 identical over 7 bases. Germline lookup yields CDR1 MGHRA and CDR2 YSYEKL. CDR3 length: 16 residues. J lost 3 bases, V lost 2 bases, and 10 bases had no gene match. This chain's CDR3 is CASSQFGRGQSYEQYF. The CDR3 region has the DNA TGCGCCAGCAGCCAATTCGGTCGGGGACAGAGCTACGAGCAGTACTTC.